The clone carrying this TCR beta chain was counted between two and nine times. V dropped 5 bases and J dropped 6 bases, with 3 bases sitting between them. Germline CDR1 reads DFQATT; CDR2 reads SNEGSKA (reference sequence). The length of the CDR3 is 9 residues. The data belong to a study of tumor and adjacent non-tumor tissue in lung cancer. RNA was extracted from bulk tissue without any cell sorting. More than 3 cm separated this lung sample from the edge of the tumor. A modified ARM-PCR protocol with three rounds of nested PCR amplified TCRbeta. TCRdb reprocessed the multiplex PCR reads via MiXCR and lists one record per CDR3 protein. The sample lists tens of thousands of distinct CDR3 sequences, nearly 70% occurring once.

Specimen: distant non-tumor lung tissue. V usage is TRBV20-1 and J usage is TRBJ2-3; D call uncertain. The clonotype comes from a woman between 45 and 65 years old with non-small cell lung cancer. The CDR3 sequence: CSAGDTQYF. CDR3 sequence (DNA): TGCAGTGCTGGGGATACGCAGTATTTT.